This TCR beta chain was found in a study of cytomegalovirus exposure and HLA in healthy donors (dated by TCRdb to about 2017). Study-level background: An earlier analysis of approximately 600 of the donors reported approximately 290 Gb of sequence data and 117 million unique TCR beta sequences from 150 million to 200 million T cells. About 280 gigabases of sequencing data and around 80 million unique TCR sequences made up an early release that covered over 550 HLA-typed donors. The genetic ancestry cluster associated with self-reported Caucasian donors included around 76% of the roughly 380 genotyped donors. The study aimed to test whether cataloging public T cell receptors could reveal signatures of past pathogen exposure. The T cell repertoires of some 700 subjects were profiled by immunosequencing and related to cytomegalovirus serostatus. In addition to the first cohort of 500 to 850 subjects, a separate validation cohort of approximately 130 different subjects was used. High-throughput TCR immunosequencing, statistical association of individual TCRs with disease status, and machine learning were combined to predict cytomegalovirus infection status. A later analysis re-examined previously published TCR beta repertoires from 610 or so donors and added high-resolution HLA genotyping to investigate patterns of TCR occurrence. Rather than using new phenotypic data, the later analysis identified candidate immune exposures from TCR beta sequences and from how often those sequences occurred across donors. To decide whether each TCR beta V gene segment behaved as functional or pseudogenic, an earlier analysis of approximately 600 of the donors relied on high-throughput TCR beta sequencing. Donor age, sex, ethnicity and CMV serostatus were compiled together with the repertoire data. A later genetic analysis took genome-wide SNP genotypes for about three fifths of the roughly 670 donors and used that subset as a discovery cohort. All discovery cohort repertoires had been generated using a single sequencing platform. Class I and class II HLA loci were covered by the typing at four-digit resolution. Typing coverage varied by locus: 629-630 donors for A, B, C, DRB1 and DQB1; roughly 560 for DQA1; more than 600 for DPA1; more than 450 for DPB1. Because of strong linkage in the cohort, roughly five DR-DQ haplotypes were treated as single units for association and clustering. On average, around 230,000 unique TCR beta nucleotide sequences were sequenced per donor among a few hundred genotyped donors of the cohort, with about 17% of those sequences being non-productive.

Ends trimmed: V by 6 bases, J by 6 bases; bases unmatched to a gene: 10. The CDR3 numbers 15 residues from cysteine through phenylalanine. Only the CDR3 portion is preserved as DNA: 45 bases, with reading frame beginning at the first base. Reading the germline V gene gives CDR1 MDHEN and CDR2 SYDVKM. Notes on this clone: It lacks a known antigen. There are no base qualities to consult, and no much larger clone falls within one base.

Receptor libraries were prepared by the immunoSEQ multiplex PCR assay. A mixture of 60 forward primers for TCR Vbeta segments and 13 reverse primers for TCR Jbeta segments was used in the multiplex PCR. Amplification of the CDR3 region of rearranged TCR beta genes was performed with a multiplex PCR assay on genomic DNA. On the Illumina HiSeq System, the amplified TCR beta libraries were sequenced as 87-base-pair reads. The original methods were these. Across the 670 or so repertoires, a later analysis counted some 80 million unique TCR beta chains, roughly 11 million of which were shared by at least two donors. Raw reads were error-corrected and collapsed into unique sequences with a nearest-neighbor algorithm that merged closely related sequences to remove PCR and sequencing errors. CDR3 sequences were aligned to IMGT reference sequences to assign V, D and J gene segments. For a sequence to be retained, a match of at least six nucleotides was required to both a V gene segment and a J gene segment. A rearrangement was called productive if the CDR3 had no stop codons and remained in frame with V and J, and every other rearrangement was called non-productive. CDR3 was defined according to IMGT convention as the region running from the second conserved V-encoded cysteine to the conserved J-encoded phenylalanine. Sequences without an unambiguous match to a single V gene segment were excluded from the earlier analysis of over 500 of the donors. In an earlier analysis of several hundred of the donors, V segments were called functional above 56.7% productive rearrangements and were called segregating when the between-donor standard deviation exceeded 5%. To diagnose cytomegalovirus status from the catalog of TCR beta chain sequences, a statistical classification framework was built. A later analysis assigned V and J genes by comparing TCR nucleotide sequences with IMGT/GENE-DB human TR gene sequences. Using the TCRdist pipeline, a later analysis assigned CDR3 sequences along with most-parsimonious VDJ recombination scenarios. A later analysis defined each TCR beta chain by its CDR3 amino acid sequence plus V-gene family, and excluded reads lacking a unique V-gene family. As a way to deal with suspected cross-contamination and a sequencing artifact, a later analysis dropped 450 to 600 nucleotide sequences that were highly shared and had low generation probability. For each public chain, a later analysis derived a clonal expansion index from normalized ranks of inferred template counts within each repertoire. In a later analysis, generation probabilities were computed using a VDJ recombination model fitted to out-of-frame rearrangements, and the results were checked against IGoR. In a later analysis, hypergeometric tests were used to score TCR-TCR, TCR-HLA and TCR-CMV co-occurrence, with a repertoire-size bias correction applied to TCR pairs. False discovery rates were estimated in a later analysis by permuting HLA or CMV assignments 20 times. In a later analysis, co-occurring TCRs were grouped with DBSCAN, and TCRdist sequence similarity was added when clustering was performed within HLA-allele-positive subsets. Repertoires with fewer than 30,000 or more than 120,000 public chains, plus five repertoires with anomalous nucleotide sharing, were excluded from co-occurrence clustering. TCRdb took this table from immuneACCESS and kept in-frame rearrangements with V and J called. Such tables lack part of the clones; where checked against another copy, unresolved V genes explain under half of the gap, and the rest is unexplained. Clone size and V and J calls were adopted from that table, with D and trimming inferred from the DNA. This sample holds 100,000 to 120,000 clones; over 60% were observed only once. The top ten hold 2.5% to 3% of the sample.

The cohort was made up of approximately 670 healthy bone marrow donors. At the time of sampling, all cohort members were nominally healthy, though unrecorded immune exposures were likely present. The donor tested CMV seropositive and was one of the 289 seropositive cohort members. Each donor provided a peripheral blood sample, and peripheral blood mononuclear cells were used for TCR beta sequencing. The Qiagen DNeasy Blood Extraction Kit was used to extract genomic DNA from the blood cell samples. What the authors observed across the whole study: A later analysis found that most CMV-associated TCR beta chains appeared HLA-restricted, with HLA associations seemingly driven largely by CMV exposure. In the study, 164 TCR beta chains were listed as associated with cytomegalovirus. Several of the top co-occurrence clusters appeared to be linked to parvovirus B19, influenza, CMV and Epstein-Barr virus, according to a later analysis. Cytomegalovirus status was reported to be diagnosed by the classifier with high specificity and sensitivity in both the original and validation cohorts. A later analysis associated about 17,000 TCR beta sequences with specific HLA alleles at a false discovery rate of 0.05. A further reported finding was that TCR beta sequences accurately predicted the HLA-A and HLA-B alleles for most subjects in the first cohort. This cohort had only TCR beta chains sequenced, and the lack of alpha or paired-chain data limited which features could be detected. In a later genetic analysis, fewer N-insertions in productive TCRs were reported among donors in an Asian-associated ancestry cluster than the roughly 700-donor mean. In a later analysis, HLA-associated TCR beta chains showed more clonal expansion and lower generation probabilities than non-associated chains that were equally common. In a later analysis, TCR association rates were found to vary across HLA loci, with the most associated TCRs seen for DRB1 alleles and the fewest for HLA-C alleles. When HLA alleles, especially DR and DQ, strongly co-occurred, attributing TCR associations to individual alleles was difficult. The only immune exposure information available for the cohort was CMV serostatus. While some public TCRs were present in many individuals, most TCR sequences turned up only very rarely across donors. A cluster of highly shared sequence variants was judged likely to be a technical artifact of the sequencing pipeline. The 87-base-pair reads could not distinguish some IMGT-functional V segments, including TRBV6-2 and TRBV6-3, so those segments were excluded. Sequencing depth was assumed to be roughly uniform across donors in the presence/absence analyses, though that assumption may not hold. The authors suggested that the approach could potentially be generalized to other disease states and immunological phenotypes. The earlier analysis of 587 of the donors excluded some 15 rarely observed V segments, including chromosome 9 orphons, because counts were too low. Because some donors lacked HLA typing at each locus, the association tests relied only on the typed subset. Correlated functional status among segregating V segments might be attributable to linkage disequilibrium, but an unknown experimental factor could not be ruled out. A few of the identified cytomegalovirus-associated TCR beta chains were confirmed in vitro to be specific for cytomegalovirus antigens. In an earlier analysis of 450 to 750 of the donors, most TCR beta V segments appeared in productive rearrangements about 90% or about 30% of the time, broadly matching IMGT annotations. A later genetic analysis associated a missense DCLRE1C variant with V-gene and J-gene trimming of TCR beta chains, and an independent cohort replicated the association.

The receptor comes from a woman aged 60-75 years in good health and CMV-seropositive. The chain is assembled from TRBV28 and TRBJ2-2, and 7 junction bases match TRBD1. The material sequenced was PBMCs. The nucleotides read TGTGCCAGCAGCACTCCCTCGACAGGGCCCGGGGAGCTGTTTTTT. Its product reads: CASSTPSTGPGELFF.